A single sample gave rise to the 18 T cell receptor beta chains below, sequenced in a study of blood T cell repertoires in COVID-19 (dated by TCRdb to 2018 to 2021). The method was the immunoSEQ multiplex PCR assay. TCRdb limited this immuneACCESS table to in-frame rearrangements with V and J called. A share of clones is missing; checked studies link under half to unresolved V genes, and the rest is unexplained. This sample comprises 45,000 or so clones, approximately 85% of them detected only once. The ten largest clonotypes hold 13% to 15% of the sample. What was sequenced was peripheral blood. These receptors all stem from a human donor in a cohort sampled during active COVID-19.

This chain connects TRBV9 to TRBJ2-3; 10 positions agree with TRBD2. The trim removed 0 bases at V and 3 bases at J, leaving 7 bases unmatched. Germline V CDR1 and CDR2: SGDLS, YYNGEE. This CDR3 contains 17 residues. The CDR3 coding sequence is TGTGCCAGCAGCGTAGATATAGCGGGAGGACTTACAGATACGCAGTATTTT. Translating gives CASSVDIAGGLTDTQYF.

The chain recombines TRBV19 with TRBJ1-1, with TRBD1 matching 8 bases. The V gene end was trimmed by 6 bases and the J gene end by 1 base; junction bases not matched to a gene: 4. CDR1 and CDR2 (germline): LNHDA, SQIVND (reference sequence). The CDR3 sequence is 14 residues long. The DNA for the CDR3 is TGTGCCAGTAGGGACAGGGTGGCGAACACTGAAGCTTTCTTT. This translates into CASRDRVANTEAFF.

V gene TRBV28 combines with J gene TRBJ1-1, with 10 nucleotides matching TRBD1. The V segment lost 8 bases and the J segment 4 bases; nucleotides outside the gene matches: 13. The CDR3 has 16 residues. Germline CDR1 MDHEN, CDR2 SYDVKM. This chain's CDR3 is CASGTGAWGGSTEAFF. The CDR3, as DNA: TGTGCCAGCGGGACAGGGGCCTGGGGAGGGAGCACTGAAGCTTTCTTT.

The chain carries TRBV6-5 and TRBJ1-5; possibly TRBD1 for D (5 bases). V lost 4 bases, J lost 5 bases, and 12 bases lay in between. The CDR3 runs to 14 residues. Germline V gives CDR1 MNHEY, CDR2 SVGAGI. CDR3 nucleotide sequence: TGTGCCAGCAGTTCTACAGGCGGCTATCAGCCCCAGCATTTT. Protein product: CASSSTGGYQPQHF.

This CDR3 is CASRRGQFYGYTF. The CDR3 DNA reads as TGTGCCAGCAGGCGTGGACAGTTCTATGGCTACACCTTC. The chain couples TRBV5-6 to TRBJ1-2; weak D call: TRBD1 (6 bases). Germline V gene lookup returns CDR1 SGHDT and CDR2 YYEEEE. The V gene lost 5 bases and the J gene lost 4 bases, with 12 bases spanning the gap. CDR3 length: 13 amino acids.

This chain joins TRBV6-5 and TRBJ1-2; perhaps TRBD1 as D (6 bases). CDR1 MNHEY and CDR2 SVGAGI come from the germline V gene. The ends were cut back, 6 bases at V and 4 bases at J, with 12 bases in the middle. The CDR3 length is 13 residues. The CDR3 loop is CASRGDRSYGYTF. CDR3 in DNA: TGTGCCAGCAGAGGAGACAGGTCCTATGGCTACACCTTC.

The CDR3 reads CASAHWAVAEAFF. CDR3 nucleotide sequence: TGTGCCAGCGCGCACTGGGCTGTCGCTGAAGCTTTCTTT. The V gene is TRBV7-8, the J gene TRBJ1-1, with no clear D. The germline gives CDR1 SGHVS, CDR2 FQNEAQ. The V gene lost 8 bases and the J gene lost 6 bases, with 16 bases spanning the gap. The CDR3 loop spans 13 amino acids.

The rearrangement links TRBV5-6 to TRBJ1-2; 8 nucleotides line up with TRBD1. The CDR3 extends over 16 amino acids. Germline CDR1 and CDR2: SGHDT and YYEEEE. V lost 0 bases, J lost 2 bases, and 6 bases stayed unmatched. The CDR3 sequence: CASSLAVWTGNYGYTF. In DNA, the CDR3 is TGTGCCAGCAGCTTGGCCGTATGGACAGGGAACTATGGCTACACCTTC.

The rearrangement uses TRBV6-2 or TRBV6-3 and TRBJ2-1, with TRBD2 matching 10 bases. Germline assignment: CDR1 MNHEY and CDR2 SVGEGT. Unmatched junction bases numbered 10, after V lost 4 bases and J lost 4 bases. This CDR3 has 17 residues. The CDR3 loop is CASSWRGASGGYNEQFF. The CDR3 nucleotides read TGTGCCAGCAGTTGGAGGGGAGCTAGCGGGGGTTACAATGAGCAGTTCTTC.

CDR3: CAISESITVAGGTDTQYF. CDR3 nucleotides: TGTGCCATCAGTGAGTCGATAACGGTAGCGGGGGGCACAGATACGCAGTATTTT. The chain uses TRBV10-3 and TRBJ2-3; 9 bases match TRBD2. Germline loops: CDR1 ENHRY, CDR2 SYGVKD. The CDR3 has 18 residues. The J segment lost 1 base and the V segment lost 0 bases, leaving 8 bases of the junction unmatched.

The chain carries TRBV4-1 and TRBJ2-5; D might be TRBD1 (5 bases). The CDR3 has 13 residues. Germline V CDR1 and CDR2: MGHRA, YSYEKL. The V gene lost 8 bases and the J gene lost 1 base, with 11 bases spanning the gap. CDR3: CASSRQTQETQYF. In DNA form, the CDR3 reads TGCGCCAGCTCACGACAGACCCAAGAGACCCAGTACTTC.

The J gene is TRBJ2-7, the V gene TRBV9; D might be TRBD1 (5 bases). The CDR3 length is 15 residues. Trimming took 2 bases from V and 2 from J, leaving 14 bases between them. Germline-derived CDR1 and CDR2 are SGDLS and YYNGEE. CDR3 loop: CASSVGQTETYEQYF. The CDR3 DNA reads as TGTGCCAGCAGCGTGGGCCAGACAGAAACCTACGAGCAGTACTTC.

The chain couples TRBV19 to TRBJ2-7, with TRBD1 matching 8 bases. Germline loops: CDR1 LNHDA, CDR2 SQIVND (reference sequence). Unmatched junction bases numbered 3, after V lost 4 bases and J lost 1 base. The CDR3 has 14 amino acids. CDR3 DNA: TGTGCCAGTAGTAGAGACAGGGGATCCTACGAGCAGTACTTC. Protein: CASSRDRGSYEQYF.

The chain carries TRBV6-1 and TRBJ1-2; 8 bases fit TRBD1. Per germline, CDR1 MNHNS and CDR2 SASEGT. The CDR3 is 14 amino acids. Trimming took 3 bases from V and 5 from J; bases not matched to a gene: 5. This CDR3 reads CASSDWTGSYGYTF. The DNA for the CDR3 is TGTGCCAGCAGTGATTGGACAGGGTCGTATGGCTACACCTTC.

This clone was seen more than once but under ten times. The genes are TRBV5-1 and TRBJ2-2; D is unresolved. The CDR3 consists of 15 residues. Germline V gene sequence: CDR1 SGHRS, CDR2 YFSETQ. V dropped 0 bases and J dropped 0 bases, with 6 bases sitting between them. CDR3 DNA: TGCGCCAGCAGCTTGGCGGCGGCGAACACCGGGGAGCTGTTTTTT. The encoded protein is CASSLAAANTGELFF.

On this clone: In the same sample, other DNA sequences code for this CDR3. The chain employs TRBV5-1 and TRBJ1-1; a possible D gene is TRBD1 (6 bases). Germline V gene data show CDR1 as SGHRS and CDR2 as YFSETQ. Trimming shortened V by 5 bases and J by 0 bases, and 8 bases separated the two germline ends. The CDR3 loop spans 13 amino acids. As DNA, the CDR3 is TGCGCCAGCAGTTCAGGGGTGAACACTGAAGCTTTCTTT. Its translation is CASSSGVNTEAFF.

This rearrangement joins TRBV28 to TRBJ2-7; a weak D match, TRBD2 (5 bases). CDR3 length: 12 residues. CDR1 is MDHEN and CDR2 is SYDVKM in the germline V gene. Trimming removed 8 bases from V and 7 bases from J, with 15 bases in between. CDR3 amino acids: CASREGLREQYF. The CDR3 nucleotides are TGTGCCAGCCGAGAGGGTTTGAGAGAGCAGTACTTC.

The rearrangement uses TRBV19 and TRBJ2-1; D perhaps matches TRBD2 (7 bases). Trimming took off 9 bases at V and 2 bases at J, with 17 bases between the two ends. This CDR3 is built from 15 residues. The germline CDR1 and CDR2 sequences are LNHDA and SQIVND (reference sequence). Here the CDR3 DNA reads TGTGCCAGCACGACCGGGGGGCGGACCTACAATGAGCAGTTCTTC. Protein sequence: CASTTGGRTYNEQFF. The whole variable domain, filled in from reference TRBV19 and TRBJ2-1, reads DGGITQSPKYLFRKEGQNVTLSCEQNLNHDAMYWYRQDPGQGLRLIYYSQIVNDFQKGDIAEGYSVSREKKESFPLTVTSAQKNPTAFYLCASTTGGRTYNEQFFGPGTRLTVL.